The rows below give T cell receptor beta chains drawn from one sample of a study of T cells in lung cancer brain metastases. Only in-frame clones appear in the TCRdb table, and some are missing; sequencing was by immunoSEQ multiplex PCR. The repertoire consists of approximately 3,000 clones, with around 87% occurring once and the leading ten covering less than 14%. The specimen was tumor tissue from the primary lung tumor. These receptors were taken from a man aged 60-69 years with non-small cell lung cancer. CDR3s leave out the opening cysteine and the closing phenylalanine or tryptophan. Fields, in order: V gene, J gene, CDR3 protein.

V: TRBV14
J: TRBJ1-1
CDR3: ASSSVRSRAGGAF

V: TRBV7-9
J: TRBJ1-3
CDR3: ASSLGPASGNTIY

V: TRBV5-1
J: TRBJ2-6
CDR3: ASSPGLAVSSGANVLT

V: TRBV4-1
J: TRBJ2-5
CDR3: ASSQGDRGTETQY

V: TRBV7-8
J: TRBJ2-3
CDR3: ASSLGTTTDTQY

V: TRBV7-9
J: TRBJ1-2
CDR3: ASSPRARGLAGYT

V: TRBV7-2
J: TRBJ2-3
CDR3: ASREGRPDMQY

V: TRBV14
J: TRBJ1-2
CDR3: ASSRGDLNYGYT

V: TRBV5-1
J: TRBJ2-2
CDR3: ASGPGQLTGELF

V: TRBV5-1
J: TRBJ2-7
CDR3: ASSLVGAEQY

V: TRBV2
J: TRBJ1-1
CDR3: ASTPIRDSWNTEAF

V: TRBV7-9
J: TRBJ1-2
CDR3: ASSQTGRGYT

V: TRBV7-3
J: TRBJ2-7
CDR3: ASSPEVDKVYYEQY

V: TRBV2
J: TRBJ1-2
CDR3: ASMSGVPFT